This T cell receptor (beta chain) was identified in a study of OX40 agonist ivuxolimab in advanced cancers. CDR1 is SGDLS and CDR2 is YYNGEE in the germline V gene. The V and J ends lost 0 bases and 0 bases respectively, with 12 bases between them. CDR3 length equals 16 residues. The table came from immunoSEQ multiplex PCR; TCRdb's copy has only in-frame clones and leaves some out. The sample holds roughly 45,000 clones, around nine tenths seen once. Specimen: CD4+ or CD8+ T cells sorted from blood, collected in a trial of the OX40 agonist ivuxolimab. The V call is TRBV9, the J call TRBJ1-1; D may be TRBD1 (6 bases). This TCR was sampled from an adult with an advanced solid tumor such as melanoma, head and neck, liver or kidney cancer. The CDR3, as DNA: TGTGCCAGCAGCGTAGTGGGAAGGGGGGTGAACACTGAAGCTTTCTTT. This codes for CASSVVGRGVNTEAFF.